This TCR beta chain was identified during a study of blood T cells in healthy people across ages. About the research overall: With template switching, about one barcoded beta molecule was captured per two T cells.

For the second PCR, which ran for roughly 6 to 12 cycles, a sample-barcoded 5' primer and a J-beta primer mix were used. TCRdb redid the calling of the 5' RACE reads with MiXCR, one entry per CDR3 protein. Among about 1.6 million distinct CDR3 sequences listed, almost 35% were seen once. CDR3 length equals 15 residues. J lost 5 bases, V lost 0 bases, and 7 bases had no gene match. CDR1 and CDR2 (germline): GTSNPN, SVGIG (reference sequence). The sequence derives from a woman aged 30 to 39 in good health. The sequencing input was blood. The chain uses TRBV30 and TRBJ2-7; TRBD2 matches 10 bases. The CDR3, as DNA: TGTGCCTGGAGTGTAGGACTAGCGGAAATTAACGAGCAGTACTTC. Amino acid sequence: CAWSVGLAEINEQYF.